One and the same sample provided the 19 T cell receptor beta chains below, sequenced in a study of a mutant IDH1 vaccine in newly diagnosed glioma. Measured with immunoSEQ multiplex PCR; TCRdb has only the in-frame clones, and not every one. The table records some 87,000 clones, around 80% of them present only once. Time point defined: baseline, week 1 (first vaccination visit). Noted treatment: pre-vaccination baseline after standard-of-care therapy. Sample: PBMCs, taken from a glioma patient treated with radiotherapy, temozolomide or both. The receptors were gathered from a man aged 35-49 years with glioma.

The chain combines TRBV19 with TRBJ1-5; D is ambiguous. The CDR3 is 15 residues long. Per germline, CDR1 LNHDA and CDR2 SQIVND (reference sequence). The V gene lost 3 bases and the J gene lost 4 bases, with 13 bases spanning the gap. The CDR3 is CASSIGLPTNQPQHF. Written as DNA, the CDR3 is TGTGCCAGTAGTATCGGGCTTCCAACGAATCAGCCCCAGCATTTT.

The chain uses TRBV29-1 and TRBJ2-5; 14 bases are a match to TRBD2. Per the germline V gene, CDR1 is SQVTM and CDR2 is ANQGSEA. The trim removed 1 base at V and 1 base at J, leaving 5 bases unmatched. This CDR3 region has 17 residues. CDR3 in DNA: TGCAGCGTTGAAGGATGGACTAGCGGGGGGTCCCAAGAGACCCAGTACTTC. This translates into CSVEGWTSGGSQETQYF.

This clone was recorded a few times. The chain uses TRBV19 and TRBJ1-4, with 7 bases lining up with TRBD1. The CDR3 is made up of 15 amino acids. V lost 7 bases, J lost 6 bases, and 11 bases stayed unmatched. Looked up from germline, CDR1 is LNHDA and CDR2 is SQIVND (reference sequence). The CDR3 protein is CASTPYDRADEKLFF. The CDR3 nucleotides are TGTGCCAGTACCCCTTACGACAGGGCGGATGAAAAACTGTTTTTT.

V gene TRBV15 combines with J gene TRBJ2-6; TRBD1 agrees at 8 bases. The CDR3 length is 18 residues. With 0 bases clipped from V and 9 bases from J, the junction kept 13 bases outside the gene matches. Per germline, CDR1 LNHNV and CDR2 YYDKDF (reference sequence). Here the CDR3 reads CATSRDPWQGALVNVLTF. CDR3 DNA sequence: TGTGCCACCAGCAGAGATCCGTGGCAGGGGGCTCTTGTCAACGTCCTGACTTTC.

V and J are TRBV2 and TRBJ2-5, with 7 bases matching TRBD1. This CDR3 has 15 amino acids. J gave up 5 bases and V 1 base, and 7 bases lay outside the gene matches. The germline V gene encodes CDR1 SNHLY and CDR2 FYNNEI. The CDR3 DNA sequence: TGTGCCAGCAGTGAAGGACAGGGTCCTATGGAGACCCAGTACTTC. Its protein is CASSEGQGPMETQYF.

This rearrangement joins TRBV19 to TRBJ1-5; D gene uncertain. CDR1 is LNHDA and CDR2 is SQIVND in the germline V gene (reference sequence). This CDR3 has 15 residues. Trimming took off 1 base at V and 7 bases at J, with 14 bases between the two ends. The CDR3 nucleotides are TGTGCCAGTAGTATAGGGGTCAGCTCGGGGCAGCCCCAGCATTTT. Encoded protein: CASSIGVSSGQPQHF.

The chain recombines TRBV13 with TRBJ2-3, with 10 bases identical to TRBD2. Germline V gene sequence: CDR1 PRHDT, CDR2 FYEKMQ (reference sequence). Trimming cost V 2 bases and J 2 bases; bases outside gene matches: 16. The CDR3 has 20 amino acids. Written as DNA, the CDR3 is TGTGCCAGCAGCTTAAGAGAGACGCGGAGCGGGAGGGCCGTCACAGATACGCAGTATTTT. This codes for CASSLRETRSGRAVTDTQYF.

This rearrangement joins TRBV20-1 to TRBJ2-1; no clear D. V gave up 0 bases and J gave up 16 bases, with 13 bases separating them. CDR1 is DFQATT and CDR2 is SNEGSKA in the germline V gene (reference sequence). The CDR3 length is 11 residues. CDR3 in DNA: TGCAGTGCTAGAGAGGGCGAGCCCAGCTTCTTC. Encoded protein: CSAREGEPSFF.

This clone showed up just a few times. The rearrangement uses TRBV2 and TRBJ1-1, with D maybe TRBD1 (6 bases). CDR3 length equals 14 residues. The germline gives CDR1 SNHLY, CDR2 FYNNEI. With 3 bases removed from V and 5 bases from J, the gap between germline ends came to 13 bases. CDR3 protein: CASSDQGSGTEAFF. DNA for the CDR3: TGTGCCAGCAGTGACCAGGGGTCAGGGACTGAAGCTTTCTTT. Variable domain in full (rest from reference TRBV2 and TRBJ1-1): EPEVTQTPSHQVTQMGQEVILRCVPISNHLYFYWYRQILGQKVEFLVSFYNNEISEKSEIFDDQFSVERPDGSNFTLKIRSTKLEDSAMYFCASSDQGSGTEAFFGQGTRLTVV.

The chain is built from TRBV6-5 and TRBJ1-1; weak D call: TRBD1 (6 bases). The V gene's germline CDR1 is MNHEY and CDR2 SVGAGI. Between the trimmed V and J ends, which lost 11 bases and 5 bases, there was a span of 18 bases. This CDR3 is 13 amino acids long. The CDR3: CASNKGVRTEAFF. DNA of the CDR3: TGTGCCTCAAACAAGGGGGTTCGGACTGAAGCTTTCTTT.

V and J are TRBV5-4 and TRBJ1-2; 7 bases agree with TRBD1. The CDR3 runs to 15 residues. The V gene's germline CDR1 is SGHNT and CDR2 YYREEE (reference sequence). V lost 2 bases and J lost 4; bases outside the gene matches: 8. CDR3 sequence reads: CASSFQGGGLYGYTF. The CDR3 DNA reads TGTGCCAGCAGCTTTCAAGGGGGCGGCCTCTATGGCTACACCTTC. Using reference TRBV5-4 and TRBJ1-2 for the parts outside the CDR3, the full variable domain is ETGVTQSPTHLIKTRGQQVTLRCSSQSGHNTVSWYQQALGQGPQFIFQYYREEENGRGNFPPRFSGLQFPNYSSELNVNALELDDSALYLCASSFQGGGLYGYTFGSGTRLTVV.

The rearrangement joins TRBV30 to TRBJ2-4; perhaps TRBD1 as D (6 bases). CDR1 is GTSNPN and CDR2 is SVGIG in the germline V gene (reference sequence). The CDR3 contains 19 residues. The germline V and J ends were trimmed by 0 bases and 2 bases, with 23 bases remaining between them. CDR3 sequence reads: CAWSVPNQFRDTSKNIQYF. CDR3 nucleotides: TGTGCCTGGAGTGTACCCAATCAATTCCGGGACACATCCAAAAACATTCAGTACTTC.

This clone appeared once. V is TRBV7-2 and J is TRBJ2-1; 12 bases agree with TRBD2. Losses at the gene ends were 5 bases for V and 0 bases for J; bases not matched to a gene: 8. Germline V gene data show CDR1 as SGHTA and CDR2 as FQGNSA. This CDR3 has 18 amino acids. The CDR3: CASSQTSGGSHSYNEQFF. The CDR3 nucleotides are TGTGCCAGCAGCCAGACTAGCGGGGGATCTCACTCCTACAATGAGCAGTTCTTC.

J is TRBJ2-7 and V is TRBV14; 9 nucleotides line up with TRBD2. With V trimmed by 4 bases and J by 1 base, 5 bases remained unmatched. Germline V gene data show CDR1 as SGHDN and CDR2 as FVKESK. The CDR3 has 15 residues. CDR3 nucleotide sequence: TGTGCCAGCAGCCGGGGCAGCGGGGGGTCCTACGAGCAGTACTTC. Translating it yields CASSRGSGGSYEQYF.

V gene TRBV29-1 combines with J gene TRBJ1-1; 7 bases align to TRBD1. The CDR3 runs 15 residues. From germline, CDR1 is SQVTM and CDR2 ANQGSEA. V gave up 5 bases and J gave up 0 bases; unmatched junction bases: 9. The CDR3 spells CSVSYPDRVNTEAFF. CDR3 nucleotides: TGCAGCGTTTCTTACCCAGACAGGGTGAACACTGAAGCTTTCTTT.

The chain carries TRBV18 and TRBJ2-2; D call uncertain. The CDR3 covers 12 residues. V was shortened by 2 bases and J by 6 bases, with 4 bases between the two germline ends. Germline V gene data show CDR1 as KGHSH and CDR2 as LQKENI. DNA of the CDR3: TGTGCCAGCTCACCAGGTTCCGGGGAGCTGTTTTTT. Its protein is CASSPGSGELFF.

This chain uses TRBV7-2 with TRBJ1-1; D unresolved. Per germline, CDR1 SGHTA and CDR2 FQGNSA. There are 15 residues in the CDR3. The ends were cut back, 2 bases at V and 5 bases at J, with 15 bases in the middle. CDR3 nucleotide sequence: TGTGCCAGCAGCTTAAGGCCCGGGGTAGGGACTGAAGCTTTCTTT. This sequence encodes CASSLRPGVGTEAFF.

The chain employs TRBV5-5 and TRBJ1-2; D ambiguous. The CDR3 is 12 amino acids. Looked up from germline, CDR1 is SGHKS and CDR2 is YYEKEE (reference sequence). V gave up 1 base and J gave up 5 bases, with 6 bases separating them. The chain's CDR3 is CASSLSLYGYTF. CDR3 in DNA: TGTGCCAGCAGCTTGAGCTTGTATGGCTACACCTTC.

The V gene is TRBV7-9, the J gene TRBJ2-3, with 12 bases lining up with TRBD2. CDR3 length: 16 amino acids. The J segment lost 4 bases and the V segment lost 5 bases, leaving 7 bases of the junction unmatched. Germline CDR1 and CDR2: SEHNR and FQNEAQ (reference sequence). DNA of the CDR3: TGTGCCAGCAGCCTTCTAGCGGGGGGGCGCGCAGATACGCAGTATTTT. Protein sequence: CASSLLAGGRADTQYF.